This TCR beta chain was documented in a study of blood T cell repertoires in COVID-19. Trimming at V came to 4 bases and at J to 0 bases, leaving 5 bases not matched to a gene. CDR1 SGHRS and CDR2 YFSETQ come from the germline V gene. The CDR3 has 16 residues. The method was immunoSEQ multiplex PCR; TCRdb's version includes in-frame clones alone and lacks a portion of them. This sample carries approximately 170,000 clones, 75% to 90% of them seen once, and the ten largest clones take about 0.8%. The sample was PBMCs or T cells enriched from blood (not recorded which). The source is a woman aged 18-29 years who had recovered from COVID-19. The chain is built from TRBV5-1 and TRBJ1-2; 11 bases align to TRBD1. The CDR3 reads CASSGQGATTNYGYTF. CDR3 DNA sequence: TGCGCCAGCAGCGGACAGGGGGCAACAACTAACTATGGCTACACCTTC.